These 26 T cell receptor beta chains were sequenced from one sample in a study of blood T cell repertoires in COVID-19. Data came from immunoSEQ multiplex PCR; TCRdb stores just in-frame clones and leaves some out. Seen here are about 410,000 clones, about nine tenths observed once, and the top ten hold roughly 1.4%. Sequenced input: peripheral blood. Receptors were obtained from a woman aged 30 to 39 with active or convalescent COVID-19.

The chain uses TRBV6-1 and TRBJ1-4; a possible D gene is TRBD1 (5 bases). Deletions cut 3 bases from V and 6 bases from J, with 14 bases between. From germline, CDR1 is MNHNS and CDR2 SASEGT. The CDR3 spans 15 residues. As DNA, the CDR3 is TGTGCCAGCAGTGACCGGGGGGGGGTACATGAAAAACTGTTTTTT. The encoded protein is CASSDRGGVHEKLFF.

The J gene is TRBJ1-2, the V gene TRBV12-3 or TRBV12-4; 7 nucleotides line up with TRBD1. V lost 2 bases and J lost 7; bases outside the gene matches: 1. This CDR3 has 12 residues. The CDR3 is CASSLPGGGYTF. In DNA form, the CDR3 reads TGTGCCAGCAGTTTACCAGGGGGTGGCTACACCTTC.

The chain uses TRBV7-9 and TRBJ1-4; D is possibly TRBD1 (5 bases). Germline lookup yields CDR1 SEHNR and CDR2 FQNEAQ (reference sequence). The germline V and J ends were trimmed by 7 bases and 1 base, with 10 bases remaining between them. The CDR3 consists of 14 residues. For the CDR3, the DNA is TGTGCCAGCACCTTGACAGTAACTAATGAAAAACTGTTTTTT. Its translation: CASTLTVTNEKLFF.

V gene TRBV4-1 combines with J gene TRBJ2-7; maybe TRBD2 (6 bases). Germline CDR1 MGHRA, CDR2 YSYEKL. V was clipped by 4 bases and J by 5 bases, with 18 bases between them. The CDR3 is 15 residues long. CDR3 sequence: CASSRSGGLNDEQYF. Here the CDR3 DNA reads TGCGCCAGCAGCCGAAGTGGAGGGTTGAATGACGAGCAGTACTTC.

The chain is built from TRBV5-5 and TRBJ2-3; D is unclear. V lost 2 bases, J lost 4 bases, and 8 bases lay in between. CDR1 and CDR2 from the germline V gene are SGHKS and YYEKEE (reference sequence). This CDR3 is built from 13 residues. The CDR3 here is CASSFNFADTQYF. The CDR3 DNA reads TGTGCCAGCAGCTTTAATTTTGCAGATACGCAGTATTTT.

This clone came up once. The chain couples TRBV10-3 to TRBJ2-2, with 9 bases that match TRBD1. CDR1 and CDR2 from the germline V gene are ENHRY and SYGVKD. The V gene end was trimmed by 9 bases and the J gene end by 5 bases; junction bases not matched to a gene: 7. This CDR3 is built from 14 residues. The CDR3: CAISDRGSTGELFF. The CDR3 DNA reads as TGTGCCATTTCGGACAGGGGCAGTACCGGGGAGCTGTTTTTT.

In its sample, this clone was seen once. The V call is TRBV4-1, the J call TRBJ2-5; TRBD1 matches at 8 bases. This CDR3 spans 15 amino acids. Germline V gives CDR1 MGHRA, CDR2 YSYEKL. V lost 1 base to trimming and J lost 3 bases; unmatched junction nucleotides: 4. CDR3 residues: CASSQARTGKETQYF. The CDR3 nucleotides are TGCGCCAGCAGCCAAGCCCGGACAGGGAAAGAGACCCAGTACTTC.

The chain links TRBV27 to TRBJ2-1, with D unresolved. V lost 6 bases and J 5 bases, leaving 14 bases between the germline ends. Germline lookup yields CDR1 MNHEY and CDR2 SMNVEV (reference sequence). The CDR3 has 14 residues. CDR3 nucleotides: TGTGCCAGCAGGCGCCGGTCTGCGGACAATGAGCAGTTCTTC. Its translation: CASRRRSADNEQFF.

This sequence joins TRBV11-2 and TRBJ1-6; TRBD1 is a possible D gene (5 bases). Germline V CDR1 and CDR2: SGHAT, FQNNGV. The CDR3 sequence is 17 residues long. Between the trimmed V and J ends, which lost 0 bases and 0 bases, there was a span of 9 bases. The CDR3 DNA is TGTGCCAGCAGCTTAGAAGGAGGGGTCTCCTATAATTCACCCCTCCACTTT. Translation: CASSLEGGVSYNSPLHF.

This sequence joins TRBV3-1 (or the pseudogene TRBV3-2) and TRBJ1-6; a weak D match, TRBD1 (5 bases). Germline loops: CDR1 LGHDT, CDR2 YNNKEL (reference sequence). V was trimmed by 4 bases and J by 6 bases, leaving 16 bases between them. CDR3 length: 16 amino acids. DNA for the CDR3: TGTGCCAGCAGCCCGTCAATCGGGACTCTTAATTCACCCCTCCACTTT. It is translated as CASSPSIGTLNSPLHF.

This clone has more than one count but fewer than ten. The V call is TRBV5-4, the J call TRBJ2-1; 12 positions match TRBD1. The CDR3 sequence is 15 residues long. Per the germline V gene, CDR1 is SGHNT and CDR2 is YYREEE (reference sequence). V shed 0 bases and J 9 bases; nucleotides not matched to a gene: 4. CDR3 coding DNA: TGTGCCAGCAGCTTGGGGGACAGGGGGCGAGGTGAGCAGTTCTTC. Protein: CASSLGDRGRGEQFF.

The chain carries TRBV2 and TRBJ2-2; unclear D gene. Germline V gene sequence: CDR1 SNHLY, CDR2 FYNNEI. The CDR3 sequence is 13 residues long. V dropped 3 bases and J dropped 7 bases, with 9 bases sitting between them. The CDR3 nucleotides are TGTGCCAGCAGTGAGGGCAGCTACGGGGAGCTGTTTTTT. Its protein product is CASSEGSYGELFF.

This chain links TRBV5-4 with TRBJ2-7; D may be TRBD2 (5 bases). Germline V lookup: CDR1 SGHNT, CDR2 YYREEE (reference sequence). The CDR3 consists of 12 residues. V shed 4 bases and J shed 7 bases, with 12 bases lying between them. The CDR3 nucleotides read TGTGCCAGCAGCCTAGCAAGGGAGGAGCAGTACTTC. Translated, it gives CASSLAREEQYF. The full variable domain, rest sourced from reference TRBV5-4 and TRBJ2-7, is ETGVTQSPTHLIKTRGQQVTLRCSSQSGHNTVSWYQQALGQGPQFIFQYYREEENGRGNFPPRFSGLQFPNYSSELNVNALELDDSALYLCASSLAREEQYFGPGTRLTVT.

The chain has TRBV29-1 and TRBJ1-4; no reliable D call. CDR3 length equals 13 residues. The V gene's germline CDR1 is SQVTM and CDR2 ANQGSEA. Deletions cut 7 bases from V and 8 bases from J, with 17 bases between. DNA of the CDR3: TGCAGCGAGGTCGATGAGGATGGGGAAAAACTGTTTTTT. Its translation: CSEVDEDGEKLFF.

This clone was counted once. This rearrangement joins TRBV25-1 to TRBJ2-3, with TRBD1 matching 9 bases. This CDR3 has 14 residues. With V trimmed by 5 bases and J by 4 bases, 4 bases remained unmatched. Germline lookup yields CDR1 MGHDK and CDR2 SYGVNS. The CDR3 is CASSRRQGADTQYF. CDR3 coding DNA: TGTGCCAGCAGTCGGAGACAGGGGGCAGATACGCAGTATTTT. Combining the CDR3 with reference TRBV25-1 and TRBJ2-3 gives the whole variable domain EADIYQTPRYLVIGTGKKITLECSQTMGHDKMYWYQQDPGMELHLIHYSYGVNSTEKGDLSSESTVSRIRTEHFPLTLESARPSHTSQYLCASSRRQGADTQYFGPGTRLTVL.

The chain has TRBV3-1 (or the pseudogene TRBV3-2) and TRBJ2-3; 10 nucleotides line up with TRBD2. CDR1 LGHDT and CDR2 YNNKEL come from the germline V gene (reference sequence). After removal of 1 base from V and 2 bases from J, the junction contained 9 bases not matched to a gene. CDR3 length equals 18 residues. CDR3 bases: TGTGCCAGCAGCCAAGGACCGAGGACTAGCGGACACACAGATACGCAGTATTTT. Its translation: CASSQGPRTSGHTDTQYF.

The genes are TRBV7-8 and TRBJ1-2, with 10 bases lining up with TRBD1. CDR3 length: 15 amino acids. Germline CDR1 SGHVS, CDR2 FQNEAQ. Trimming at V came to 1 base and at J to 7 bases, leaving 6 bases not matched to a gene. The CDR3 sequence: CASSLVGTGEFGYTF. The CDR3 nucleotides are TGTGCCAGCAGCTTAGTTGGGACAGGGGAGTTTGGCTACACCTTC.

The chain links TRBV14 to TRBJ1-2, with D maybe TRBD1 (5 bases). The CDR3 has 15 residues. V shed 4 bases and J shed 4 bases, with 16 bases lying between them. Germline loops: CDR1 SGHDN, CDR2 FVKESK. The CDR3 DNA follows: TGTGCCAGCAGCCCACCTTGGGACTCCCGCTATGGCTACACCTTC. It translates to CASSPPWDSRYGYTF.

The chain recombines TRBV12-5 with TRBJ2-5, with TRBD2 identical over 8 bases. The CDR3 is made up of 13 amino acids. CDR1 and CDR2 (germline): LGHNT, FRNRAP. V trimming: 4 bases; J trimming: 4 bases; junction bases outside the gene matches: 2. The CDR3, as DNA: TGTGCTAGTGGTTGGACTAGCCGAGAGACCCAGTACTTC. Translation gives CASGWTSRETQYF.

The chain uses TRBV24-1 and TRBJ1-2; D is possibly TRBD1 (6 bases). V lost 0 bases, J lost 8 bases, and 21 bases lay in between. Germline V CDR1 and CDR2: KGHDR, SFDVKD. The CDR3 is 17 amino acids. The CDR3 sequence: CATSDLGSGSGVRGYTF. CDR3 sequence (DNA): TGTGCCACCAGTGATTTGGGTTCCGGTTCAGGGGTGAGGGGCTACACCTTC.

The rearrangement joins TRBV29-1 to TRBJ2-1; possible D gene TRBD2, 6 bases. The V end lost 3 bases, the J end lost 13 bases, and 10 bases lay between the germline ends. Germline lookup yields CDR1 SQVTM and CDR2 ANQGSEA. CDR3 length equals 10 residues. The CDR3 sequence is CSVETGEQFF. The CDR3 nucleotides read TGCAGCGTTGAGACGGGAGAACAGTTCTTC.

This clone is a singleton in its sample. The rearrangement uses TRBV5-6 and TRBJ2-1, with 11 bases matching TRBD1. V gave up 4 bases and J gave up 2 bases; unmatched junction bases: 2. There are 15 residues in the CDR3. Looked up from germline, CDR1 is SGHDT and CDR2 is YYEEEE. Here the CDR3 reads CASSPDRGPYNEQFF. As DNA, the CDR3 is TGTGCCAGCAGCCCGGACAGGGGGCCCTACAATGAGCAGTTCTTC.

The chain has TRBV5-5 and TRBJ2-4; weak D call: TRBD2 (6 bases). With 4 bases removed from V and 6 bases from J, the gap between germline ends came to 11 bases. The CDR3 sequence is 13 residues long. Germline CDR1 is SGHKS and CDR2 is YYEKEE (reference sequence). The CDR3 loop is CASSTRELNIQYF. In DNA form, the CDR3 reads TGTGCCAGCAGCACCCGGGAGTTAAACATTCAGTACTTC.

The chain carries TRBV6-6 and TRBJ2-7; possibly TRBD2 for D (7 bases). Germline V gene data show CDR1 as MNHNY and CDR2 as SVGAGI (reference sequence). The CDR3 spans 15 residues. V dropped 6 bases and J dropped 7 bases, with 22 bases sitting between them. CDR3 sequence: CASSRIEGGGGEQYF. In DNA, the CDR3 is TGTGCCAGCAGCCGAATCGAGGGAGGGGGAGGGGAGCAGTACTTC.

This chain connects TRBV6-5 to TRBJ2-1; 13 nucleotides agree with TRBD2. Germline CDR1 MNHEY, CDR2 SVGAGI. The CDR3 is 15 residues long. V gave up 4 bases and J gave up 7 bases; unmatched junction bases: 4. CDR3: CASSSGLAGLNEQFF. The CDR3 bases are TGTGCCAGCAGTTCGGGACTAGCGGGACTGAATGAGCAGTTCTTC.

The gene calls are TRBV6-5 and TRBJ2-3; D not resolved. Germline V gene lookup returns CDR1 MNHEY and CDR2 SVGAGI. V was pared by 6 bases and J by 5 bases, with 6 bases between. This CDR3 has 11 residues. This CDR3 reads CASSTEDTQYF. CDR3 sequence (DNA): TGTGCCAGCAGCACAGAAGATACGCAGTATTTT.